This TCR beta chain was found in a study of T-cell memory formation after mild COVID-19. This clonotype was detected a few times. What it binds is not known. The CDR3 covers 12 residues. The V end was cut by 4 bases, the J end by 7 bases, with 10 bases between. CDR1 is ENHRY, CDR2 SYGVKD, per germline. Overall study results and limits: Among CD4+ contracting clones, most were CM and EM, and CD8+ ones EMRA.

TCRdb recomputed calls from the 5' RACE reads with MiXCR, one row per CDR3 protein. The table has some 130,000 distinct CDR3 sequences, over 15% seen once; the top ten hold over 4%. This clonotype was sampled from a man aged 18 to 35 who had mild COVID-19 (a few samples of this study predate the infection). Cell type and time point are not known. The V and J genes are TRBV10-3 and TRBJ1-2, with D uncertain. Material for sequencing was PBMCs or a T cell subset sorted from them (not recorded which). The CDR3 loop reads CAISASESGYTF. CDR3 bases: TGTGCCATCAGTGCCTCGGAGAGTGGCTACACCTTC.